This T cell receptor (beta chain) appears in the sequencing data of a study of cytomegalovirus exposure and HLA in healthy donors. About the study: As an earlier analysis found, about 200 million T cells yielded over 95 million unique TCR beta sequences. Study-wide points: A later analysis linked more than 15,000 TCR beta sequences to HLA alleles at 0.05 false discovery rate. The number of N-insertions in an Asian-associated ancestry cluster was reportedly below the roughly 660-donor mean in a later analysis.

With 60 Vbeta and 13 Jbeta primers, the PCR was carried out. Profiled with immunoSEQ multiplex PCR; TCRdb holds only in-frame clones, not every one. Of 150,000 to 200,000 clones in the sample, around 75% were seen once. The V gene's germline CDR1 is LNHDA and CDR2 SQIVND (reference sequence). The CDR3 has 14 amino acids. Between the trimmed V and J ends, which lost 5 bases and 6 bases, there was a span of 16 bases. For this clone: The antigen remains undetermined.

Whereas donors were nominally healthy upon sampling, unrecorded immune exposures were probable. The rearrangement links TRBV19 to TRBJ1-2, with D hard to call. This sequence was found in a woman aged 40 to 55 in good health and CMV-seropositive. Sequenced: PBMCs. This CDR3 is CASSPQVSDDGYTF. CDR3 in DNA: TGTGCCAGTAGTCCTCAGGTATCTGACGATGGCTACACCTTC. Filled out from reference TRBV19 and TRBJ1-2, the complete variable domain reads DGGITQSPKYLFRKEGQNVTLSCEQNLNHDAMYWYRQDPGQGLRLIYYSQIVNDFQKGDIAEGYSVSREKKESFPLTVTSAQKNPTAFYLCASSPQVSDDGYTFGSGTRLTVV.